This T cell receptor (beta chain) stems from a study of early T cells in non-severe SARS-CoV-2 infection listed by TCRdb under 2021. Study-level background: TCR sequencing used bulk RNA from unsorted whole blood, so alpha and beta chains could not be paired. What the research found in general, with its limitations: VDJdb matching was skewed toward anti-spike CD8 responses, so virus-specific expansions were likely underestimated and private and CD4 specificities were missed.

Libraries came from 5' RACE. The instrument was a NextSeq 500. To correct for sequencing error and PCR bias, the TCR library protocol tagged individual cDNA molecules with unique molecular identifiers. TCR alpha and beta chains were both sequenced, and the abundances of alpha and beta sequences in each sample were closely correlated with each other. Turning to the authors' computational methods: Decombinator V4 was used to perform V gene, J gene and CDR3 annotation of TCR sequences. Expanded TCRs were defined as changing significantly between any two time points under a Poisson model with p below 0.0001. TCR abundances were normalised to the total number of TCRs sequenced per sample and expressed as counts per million. VDJdb, accessed 1 November 2021, was searched for CMV, EBV and SARS-CoV-2 annotated TCRs, excluding TCRs annotated for multiple antigens. TCRdb applied fastp at Q25 and MiXCR to the public reads, then kept only in-frame beta chains. For every CDR3 protein sequence, its rows merge into one entry that carries the most common genes and DNA. These V and J calls are TCRdb output, not the study's own analysis. The sample contains roughly 90,000 distinct CDR3 sequences, roughly 14% of them found a single time. The ten largest clones represent about 0.59% of the sample.

This was a case-control study nested in a cohort of healthcare workers in London, UK, who had nasopharyngeal swab PCR tests and blood samples taken every week. Healthcare workers were recruited between 23 and 31 March 2020, during the week of the UK lockdown, and were followed weekly for up to about 15 weeks. This clonotype turned up a few times. Its binding antigen is unknown. No per-base quality is available; no much larger clone lies one base away. Sequenced material: whole blood. The source is an adult who was a healthcare worker with PCR-confirmed SARS-CoV-2 infection or an uninfected control (not recorded which).

The CDR3 reads as follows: CASSQSMALLAGAPDTQYF. The bases read TGTGCCAGCAGCCAAAGTATGGCGCTACTAGCGGGGGCCCCAGATACGCAGTATTTT. The chain employs TRBV4-2 and TRBJ2-3, with TRBD2 identical over 11 junction bases. Clipping removes 2 bases from V and 4 bases from J, with 14 as the unmatched junction base count. From its cysteine to its phenylalanine, the CDR3 spans 19 amino acids. Only the CDR3 DNA stays, 57 bases, in frame from base 1. Per the germline V gene, LGHNA is the CDR1 and YNFKEQ is the CDR2.